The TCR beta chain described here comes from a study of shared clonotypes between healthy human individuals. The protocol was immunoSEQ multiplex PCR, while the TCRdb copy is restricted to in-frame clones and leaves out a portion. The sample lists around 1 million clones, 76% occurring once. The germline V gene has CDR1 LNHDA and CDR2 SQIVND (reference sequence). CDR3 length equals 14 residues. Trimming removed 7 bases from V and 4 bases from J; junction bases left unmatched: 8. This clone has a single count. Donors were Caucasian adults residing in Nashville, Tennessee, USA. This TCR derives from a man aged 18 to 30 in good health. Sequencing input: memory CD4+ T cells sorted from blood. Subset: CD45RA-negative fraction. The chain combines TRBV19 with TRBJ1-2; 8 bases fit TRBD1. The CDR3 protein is CASKVTGERYGYTF. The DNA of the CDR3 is TGTGCCAGTAAGGTGACAGGGGAGCGCTATGGCTACACCTTC.